The 17 T cell receptor beta chains listed next were all sequenced from one sample in a study of blood T cells in healthy people across ages. It was with a sample-barcoded 5' primer and a J-beta primer mix that a second PCR of about 7 to 12 cycles was run. From the 5' RACE reads, TCRdb called clonotypes with MiXCR, one entry per CDR3 protein. The sample records roughly 680,000 distinct CDR3 sequences, about half being singletons. The sample was blood. These receptors were collected from a woman aged 55 to 70 in good health.

V and J are TRBV20-1 and TRBJ2-1; 7 bases map to TRBD2. Germline CDR1 and CDR2: DFQATT and SNEGSKA (reference sequence). CDR3 size: 15 residues. V was clipped by 6 bases and J by 4 bases; unmatched bases: 12. The chain's CDR3 is CSASLGGSVYNEQFF. The CDR3 nucleotides are TGCAGTGCCTCCCTGGGCGGGAGTGTATACAATGAGCAGTTCTTC.

The chain links TRBV7-2 to TRBJ1-2; TRBD1 is a possible D gene (6 bases). This CDR3 region has 15 residues. The V gene lost 2 bases and the J gene lost 2 bases, with 12 bases spanning the gap. CDR1 and CDR2 from the germline V gene are SGHTA and FQGNSA. The CDR3 nucleotides read TGTGCCAGCAGCTTAATAGGCACAGGGAACTATGGCTACACCTTC. Amino acids: CASSLIGTGNYGYTF.

Of note for this clonotype: The junction departs from the called germline gene at one end, perhaps through a read error. The chain combines TRBV4-2 with TRBJ2-4; D unclear. Germline CDR1 reads LGHNA; CDR2 reads YNFKEQ. The CDR3 contains 15 residues. CDR3 amino acids: CACSQDLAAKNIQYF. The CDR3 nucleotides are TGTGCCTGCAGCCAAGATCTGGCAGCCAAAAACATCCAGTACTTC.

The chain links TRBV7-2 to TRBJ1-6, with no clear D. Looked up from germline, CDR1 is SGHTA and CDR2 is FQGNSA. V lost 5 bases, J lost 8 bases, and 16 bases lay in between. This CDR3 region has 15 residues. DNA of the CDR3: TGTGCCAGCAGCCCCAGAGTAGCGGTACATTCACCCCTCCACTTT. This translates into CASSPRVAVHSPLHF.

The rearrangement links TRBV27 to TRBJ2-7; TRBD1 or TRBD2 may be the D gene (5 bases each). Germline values: CDR1 MNHEY, CDR2 SMNVEV (reference sequence). With 1 base removed from V and 2 bases from J, the gap between germline ends came to 9 bases. The CDR3 has 14 residues. CDR3 amino acids: CASSLYGDAYEQYF. The CDR3 DNA follows: TGTGCCAGCAGTTTATACGGGGACGCCTACGAGCAGTACTTC.

The rearrangement uses TRBV27 and TRBJ2-5; TRBD1 matches 8 bases. The CDR3 consists of 15 residues. Trimming took 0 bases from V and 4 from J; bases not matched to a gene: 4. Germline V gene sequence: CDR1 MNHEY, CDR2 SMNVEV (reference sequence). CDR3 loop: CASSLSTGAPETQYF. CDR3 DNA sequence: TGTGCCAGCAGTTTATCGACAGGGGCCCCAGAGACCCAGTACTTC.

This clonotype was detected ten times or more. The CDR3 sequence is CASSPRLAGVPSEQFF. The DNA for the CDR3 is TGCGCCAGCAGCCCCAGACTAGCGGGAGTGCCCAGTGAGCAGTTCTTC. The J gene is TRBJ2-1, the V gene TRBV5-1; TRBD2 matches at 12 bases. V lost 4 bases and J lost 9; bases outside the gene matches: 11. CDR1 SGHRS and CDR2 YFSETQ come from the germline V gene. CDR3 length: 16 amino acids.

V and J are TRBV27 and TRBJ2-1; 8 bases map to TRBD2. The germline V gene has CDR1 MNHEY and CDR2 SMNVEV (reference sequence). CDR3 length: 14 amino acids. V shed 7 bases, J shed 4 bases, and the junction held 6 bases outside the gene matches. The CDR3 sequence is CASTSGSLYNEQFF. For the CDR3, the DNA is TGTGCCAGCACCAGCGGGAGTTTATACAATGAGCAGTTCTTC.

V usage is TRBV2 and J usage is TRBJ2-7; 8 bases fit TRBD1. CDR3 length equals 14 residues. Looked up from germline, CDR1 is SNHLY and CDR2 is FYNNEI. V lost 3 bases, J lost 5 bases, and 6 bases stayed unmatched. This chain's CDR3 is CASSDRGQVNEQYF. CDR3 in DNA: TGTGCCAGCAGTGATCGGGGACAGGTTAACGAGCAGTACTTC.

This clonotype came up a few times. V and J are TRBV3-1 and TRBJ2-3, with D unresolved. The CDR3 runs to 13 residues. The germline gives CDR1 LGHDT, CDR2 YNNKEL (reference sequence). V was cut by 0 bases and J by 3 bases, with 4 bases left in between. In nucleotides, the CDR3 is TGTGCCAGCAGCCAAGAGGTAACAGATACGCAGTATTTT. As protein: CASSQEVTDTQYF.

This sequence joins TRBV7-6 and TRBJ2-7; 12 nucleotides match TRBD2. Germline lookup yields CDR1 SGHVS and CDR2 FNYEAQ. V lost 2 bases, J lost 3 bases, and 14 bases stayed unmatched. CDR3 length equals 19 residues. CDR3 DNA: TGTGCCAGCAGCTTAAACCCGGGACTAGCGGGCCATCACCTCTACGAGCAGTACTTC. It specifies CASSLNPGLAGHHLYEQYF.

The chain uses TRBV7-9 and TRBJ2-3, with TRBD2 matching over 12 bases. This CDR3 spans 17 amino acids. V trimming: 3 bases; J trimming: 0 bases; junction bases outside the gene matches: 4. Germline CDR1 SEHNR, CDR2 FQNEAQ (reference sequence). Here the CDR3 DNA reads TGTGCCAGCAGCTTGGTGGGGACTAGCGGGAGCACAGATACGCAGTATTTT. It translates to CASSLVGTSGSTDTQYF.

The V and J genes are TRBV19 and TRBJ2-1; TRBD2 agrees at 7 bases. Germline trimming cut 4 bases from V and 2 bases from J; bases unmatched to any gene: 11. This CDR3 contains 17 residues. Germline CDR1 reads LNHDA; CDR2 reads SQIVND (reference sequence). The CDR3 DNA sequence: TGTGCCAGTAGTAACCTAGCGGTCCGCCCGCCCTACAATGAGCAGTTCTTC. Translation: CASSNLAVRPPYNEQFF.

The DNA for the CDR3 is TGCAGTGCTAGTCAGGGACTCTATGGCTACACCTTC. Its translation is CSASQGLYGYTF. The V call is TRBV20-1, the J call TRBJ1-2; D perhaps matches TRBD1 (5 bases). V gave up 3 bases and J gave up 4 bases, with 9 bases separating them. The germline V gene has CDR1 DFQATT and CDR2 SNEGSKA (reference sequence). The CDR3 extends over 12 amino acids.

The chain joins TRBV6-1 to TRBJ2-4, with D perhaps TRBD1 (6 bases). V was shortened by 2 bases and J by 13 bases, with 15 bases between the two germline ends. There are 13 residues in the CDR3. Germline V gene data show CDR1 as MNHNS and CDR2 as SASEGT. DNA of the CDR3: TGTGCCAGCAGTGAACGCCAGGGGTCTGAGCAGTACTTC. It specifies CASSERQGSEQYF.

This clonotype was seen only a few times. The chain joins TRBV13 to TRBJ2-3; TRBD1 aligns across 9 bases. Germline trimming cut 3 bases from V and 6 bases from J; bases unmatched to any gene: 4. From germline, CDR1 is PRHDT and CDR2 FYEKMQ (reference sequence). This CDR3 has 14 residues. CDR3 nucleotide sequence: TGTGCCAGCAGCTTGGGACAGGGTTACGATACGCAGTATTTT. Protein product: CASSLGQGYDTQYF.

The chain combines TRBV20-1 with TRBJ2-1, with 8 bases that match TRBD2. With 5 bases clipped from V and 9 bases from J, the junction kept 12 bases outside the gene matches. Germline CDR1 is DFQATT and CDR2 is SNEGSKA (reference sequence). The CDR3 totals 14 residues. CDR3 loop: CSAPDSGIQAEQFF. The CDR3 DNA follows: TGCAGTGCTCCTGATAGCGGGATTCAAGCTGAGCAGTTCTTC.